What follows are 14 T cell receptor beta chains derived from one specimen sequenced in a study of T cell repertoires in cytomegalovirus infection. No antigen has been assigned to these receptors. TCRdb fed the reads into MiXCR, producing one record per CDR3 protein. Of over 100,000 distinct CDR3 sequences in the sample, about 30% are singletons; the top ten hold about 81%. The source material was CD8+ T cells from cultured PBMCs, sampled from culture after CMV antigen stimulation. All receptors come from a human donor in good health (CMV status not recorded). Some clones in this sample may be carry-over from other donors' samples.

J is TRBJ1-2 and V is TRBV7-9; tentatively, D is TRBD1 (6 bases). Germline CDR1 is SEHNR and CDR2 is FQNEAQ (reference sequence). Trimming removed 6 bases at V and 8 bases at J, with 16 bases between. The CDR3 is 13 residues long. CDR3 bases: TGTGCCAGCAGGGGGACATCGCCCGACGGCTACACCTTC. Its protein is CASRGTSPDGYTF.

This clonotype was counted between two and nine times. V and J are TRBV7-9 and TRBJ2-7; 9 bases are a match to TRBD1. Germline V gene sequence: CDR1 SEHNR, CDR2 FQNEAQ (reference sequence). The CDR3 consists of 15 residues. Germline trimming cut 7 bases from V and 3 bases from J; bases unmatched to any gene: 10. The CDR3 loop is CASTTPGTGNYEQYF. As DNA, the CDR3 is TGTGCCAGCACCACACCCGGGACAGGGAACTACGAGCAGTACTTC.

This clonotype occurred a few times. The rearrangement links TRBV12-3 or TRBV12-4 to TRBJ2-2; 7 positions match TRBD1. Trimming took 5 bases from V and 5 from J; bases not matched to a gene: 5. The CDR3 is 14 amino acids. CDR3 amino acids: CASSRQGSTGELFF. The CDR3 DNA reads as TGTGCCAGCAGTCGACAGGGATCAACCGGGGAGCTGTTTTTT.

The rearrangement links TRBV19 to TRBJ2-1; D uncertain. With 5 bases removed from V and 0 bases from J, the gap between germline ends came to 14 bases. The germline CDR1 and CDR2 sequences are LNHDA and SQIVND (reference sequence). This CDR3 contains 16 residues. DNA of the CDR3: TGTGCCAGTAGTCACCTATCGGTGAGCTCCTACAATGAGCAGTTCTTC. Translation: CASSHLSVSSYNEQFF.

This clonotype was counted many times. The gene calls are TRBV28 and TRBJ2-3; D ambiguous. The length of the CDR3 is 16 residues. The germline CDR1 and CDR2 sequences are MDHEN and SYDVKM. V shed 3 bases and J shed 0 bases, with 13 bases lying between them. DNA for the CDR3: TGTGCCAGCAGTTTTTTGATCGCAGCCAGCACAGATACGCAGTATTTT. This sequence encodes CASSFLIAASTDTQYF.

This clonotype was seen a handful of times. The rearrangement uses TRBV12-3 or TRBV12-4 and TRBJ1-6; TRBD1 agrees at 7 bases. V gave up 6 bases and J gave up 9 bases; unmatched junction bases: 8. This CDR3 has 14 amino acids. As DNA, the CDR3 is TGTGCCAGCAGCCACTCGACAGGGACTTCACCCCTCCACTTT. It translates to CASSHSTGTSPLHF.

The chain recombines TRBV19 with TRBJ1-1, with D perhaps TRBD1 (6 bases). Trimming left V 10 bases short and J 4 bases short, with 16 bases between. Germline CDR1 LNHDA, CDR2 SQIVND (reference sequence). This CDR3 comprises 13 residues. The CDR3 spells CATKGGFGTEAFF. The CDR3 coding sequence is TGTGCCACCAAGGGGGGTTTTGGCACTGAAGCTTTCTTT. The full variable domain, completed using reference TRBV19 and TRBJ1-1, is DGGITQSPKYLFRKEGQNVTLSCEQNLNHDAMYWYRQDPGQGLRLIYYSQIVNDFQKGDIAEGYSVSREKKESFPLTVTSAQKNPTAFYLCATKGGFGTEAFFGQGTRLTVV.

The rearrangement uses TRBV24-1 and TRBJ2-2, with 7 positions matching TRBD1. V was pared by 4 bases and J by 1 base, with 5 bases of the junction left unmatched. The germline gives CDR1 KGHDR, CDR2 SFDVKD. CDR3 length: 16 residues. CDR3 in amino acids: CATSDRRTGNTGELFF. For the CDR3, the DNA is TGTGCCACCAGTGACCGTCGGACAGGGAACACCGGGGAGCTGTTTTTT.

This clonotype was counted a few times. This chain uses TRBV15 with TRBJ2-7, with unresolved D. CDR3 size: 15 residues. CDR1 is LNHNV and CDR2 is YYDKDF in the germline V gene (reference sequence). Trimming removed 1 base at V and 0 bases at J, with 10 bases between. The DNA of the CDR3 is TGTGCCACCAGCAGAGTTGGCGAGAGCTCCTACGAGCAGTACTTC. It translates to CATSRVGESSYEQYF.

Written as DNA, the CDR3 is TGTGCCAGCTCACCGAACGGAAGGACAGGGGGATCTAGTCTGTTCTTC. Protein product: CASSPNGRTGGSSLFF. The rearrangement links TRBV18 to TRBJ2-1; TRBD1 aligns across 10 bases. Per the germline V gene, CDR1 is KGHSH and CDR2 is LQKENI. CDR3 size: 16 residues. Trimming removed 3 bases from V and 15 bases from J; junction bases left unmatched: 17.

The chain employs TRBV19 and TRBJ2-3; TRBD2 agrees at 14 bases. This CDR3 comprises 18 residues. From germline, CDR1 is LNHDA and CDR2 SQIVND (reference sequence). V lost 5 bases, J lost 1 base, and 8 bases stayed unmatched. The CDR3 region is CASSPTSGGAWGTDTQYF. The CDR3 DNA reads TGTGCCAGTAGTCCGACTAGCGGGGGGGCCTGGGGCACAGATACGCAGTATTTT.

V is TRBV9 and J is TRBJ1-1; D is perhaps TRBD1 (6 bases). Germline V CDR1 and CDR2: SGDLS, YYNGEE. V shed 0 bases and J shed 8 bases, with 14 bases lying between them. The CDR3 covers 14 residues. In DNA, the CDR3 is TGTGCCAGCAGCGTAGGACAGGCCAAAGACGAAGCTTTCTTT. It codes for CASSVGQAKDEAFF.

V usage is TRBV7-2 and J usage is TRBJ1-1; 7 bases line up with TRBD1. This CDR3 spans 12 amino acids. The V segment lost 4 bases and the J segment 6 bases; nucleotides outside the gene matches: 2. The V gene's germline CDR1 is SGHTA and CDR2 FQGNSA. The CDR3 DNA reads TGTGCCAGCAGCTACGGACAGGCTGAAGCTTTCTTT. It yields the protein CASSYGQAEAFF. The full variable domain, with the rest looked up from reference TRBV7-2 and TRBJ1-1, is GAGVSQSPSNKVTEKGKDVELRCDPISGHTALYWYRQSLGQGLEFLIYFQGNSAPDKSGLPSDRFSAERTGGSVSTLTIQRTQQEDSAVYLCASSYGQAEAFFGQGTRLTVV.

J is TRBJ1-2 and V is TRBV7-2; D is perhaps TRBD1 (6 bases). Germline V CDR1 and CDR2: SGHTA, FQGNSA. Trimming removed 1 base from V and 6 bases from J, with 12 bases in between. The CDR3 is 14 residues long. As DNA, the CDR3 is TGTGCCAGCAGCTTAGTTTCAGGGGAGGATGGCTACACCTTC. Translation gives CASSLVSGEDGYTF. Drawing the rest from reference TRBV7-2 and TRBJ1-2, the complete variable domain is GAGVSQSPSNKVTEKGKDVELRCDPISGHTALYWYRQSLGQGLEFLIYFQGNSAPDKSGLPSDRFSAERTGGSVSTLTIQRTQQEDSAVYLCASSLVSGEDGYTFGSGTRLTVV.